The present T cell receptor beta chain was sequenced within a study of blood T cells in healthy people across ages. CDR3 length: 15 residues. The germline V gene encodes CDR1 SGHVS and CDR2 FQNEAQ. V dropped 5 bases and J dropped 3 bases, with 16 bases sitting between them. Then a second PCR, running roughly 6 to 12 cycles, was carried out with a sample-barcoded 5' primer and a J-beta primer mix. TCRdb re-analysed the 5' RACE reads in MiXCR, keeping a single row per CDR3 protein. The sample has more than 900,000 distinct CDR3 sequences; 25% are singletons. This clonotype has only a few counts. These data are also associated with another study on T cells of mothers and their children. As that report states: Biologically related mothers and children overlapped slightly more than unrelated pairs, a non-significant difference.

The chain is built from TRBV7-8 and TRBJ2-5; D is possibly TRBD2 (6 bases). The sequenced material came from blood. This receptor was obtained from a girl aged 2 to 10 in good health. This CDR3 is CASSHVRRGEETQYF. The CDR3 region has the DNA TGTGCCAGCAGCCATGTCAGGAGGGGTGAAGAGACCCAGTACTTC.